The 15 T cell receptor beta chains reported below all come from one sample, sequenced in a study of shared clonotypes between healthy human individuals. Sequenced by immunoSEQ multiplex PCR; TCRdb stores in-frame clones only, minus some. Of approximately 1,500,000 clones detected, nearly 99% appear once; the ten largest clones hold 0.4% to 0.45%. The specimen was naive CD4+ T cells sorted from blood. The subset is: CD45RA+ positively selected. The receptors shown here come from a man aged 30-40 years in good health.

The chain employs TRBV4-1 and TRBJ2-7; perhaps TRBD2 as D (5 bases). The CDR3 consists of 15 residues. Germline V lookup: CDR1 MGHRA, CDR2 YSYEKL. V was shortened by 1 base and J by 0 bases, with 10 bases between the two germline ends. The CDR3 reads CASSQVSRGSYEQYF. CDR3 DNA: TGCGCCAGCAGCCAAGTGTCCCGGGGCTCCTACGAGCAGTACTTC.

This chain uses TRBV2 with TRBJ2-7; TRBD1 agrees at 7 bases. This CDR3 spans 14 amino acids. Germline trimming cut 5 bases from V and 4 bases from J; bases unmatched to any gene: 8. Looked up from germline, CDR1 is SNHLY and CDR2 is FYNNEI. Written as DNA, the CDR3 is TGTGCCAGCAGTCCAAAGGGGGCCTCGTACGAGCAGTACTTC. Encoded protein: CASSPKGASYEQYF. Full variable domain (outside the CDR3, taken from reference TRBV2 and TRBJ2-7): EPEVTQTPSHQVTQMGQEVILRCVPISNHLYFYWYRQILGQKVEFLVSFYNNEISEKSEIFDDQFSVERPDGSNFTLKIRSTKLEDSAMYFCASSPKGASYEQYFGPGTRLTVT.

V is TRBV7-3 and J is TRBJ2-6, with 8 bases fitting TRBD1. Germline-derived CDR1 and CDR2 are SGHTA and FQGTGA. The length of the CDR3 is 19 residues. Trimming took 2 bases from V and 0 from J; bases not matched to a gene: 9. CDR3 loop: CASSLYTGQGNSGANVLTF. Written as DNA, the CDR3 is TGTGCCAGCAGCTTATATACCGGACAGGGCAACTCTGGGGCCAACGTCCTGACTTTC.

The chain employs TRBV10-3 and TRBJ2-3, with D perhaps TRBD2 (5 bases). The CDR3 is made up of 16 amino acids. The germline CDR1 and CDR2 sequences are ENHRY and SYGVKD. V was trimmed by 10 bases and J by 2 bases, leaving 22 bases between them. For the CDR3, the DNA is TGTGCCACGAGAGGAGATGTTGGGAGTTTCACAGATACGCAGTATTTT. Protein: CATRGDVGSFTDTQYF.

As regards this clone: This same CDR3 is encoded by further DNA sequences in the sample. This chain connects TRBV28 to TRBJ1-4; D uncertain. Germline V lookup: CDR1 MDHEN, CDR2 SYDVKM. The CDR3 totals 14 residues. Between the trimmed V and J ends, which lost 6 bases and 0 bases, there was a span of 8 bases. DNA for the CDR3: TGTGCCAGCAGCCTACAAACAACTAATGAAAAACTGTTTTTT. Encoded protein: CASSLQTTNEKLFF.

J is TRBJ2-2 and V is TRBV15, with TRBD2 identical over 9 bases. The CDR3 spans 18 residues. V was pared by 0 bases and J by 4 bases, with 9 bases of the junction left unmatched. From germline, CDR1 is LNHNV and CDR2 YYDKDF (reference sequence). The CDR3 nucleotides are TGTGCCACCAGCAGAGATTCAAGCCTAGCGGGAATCACCGGGGAGCTGTTTTTT. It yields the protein CATSRDSSLAGITGELFF.

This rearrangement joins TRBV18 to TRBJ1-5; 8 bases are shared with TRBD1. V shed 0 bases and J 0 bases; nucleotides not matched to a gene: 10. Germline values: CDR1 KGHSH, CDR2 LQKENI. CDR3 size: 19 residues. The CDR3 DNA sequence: TGTGCCAGCTCACCACCGGGGGCAGGGGGCCGGTATAGCAATCAGCCCCAGCATTTT. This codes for CASSPPGAGGRYSNQPQHF.

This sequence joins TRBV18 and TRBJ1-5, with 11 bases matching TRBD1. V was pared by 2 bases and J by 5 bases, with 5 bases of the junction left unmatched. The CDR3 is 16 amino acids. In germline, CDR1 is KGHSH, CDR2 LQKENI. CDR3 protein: CASSPTGQGADQPQHF. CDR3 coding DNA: TGTGCCAGCTCACCAACCGGACAGGGGGCAGATCAGCCCCAGCATTTT.

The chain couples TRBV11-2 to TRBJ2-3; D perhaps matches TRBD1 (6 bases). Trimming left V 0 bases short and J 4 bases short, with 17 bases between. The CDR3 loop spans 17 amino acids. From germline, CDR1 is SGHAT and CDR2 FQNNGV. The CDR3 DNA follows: TGTGCCAGCAGCTTAGAGTCGTCGGGACATCGGGCAGATACGCAGTATTTT. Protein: CASSLESSGHRADTQYF.

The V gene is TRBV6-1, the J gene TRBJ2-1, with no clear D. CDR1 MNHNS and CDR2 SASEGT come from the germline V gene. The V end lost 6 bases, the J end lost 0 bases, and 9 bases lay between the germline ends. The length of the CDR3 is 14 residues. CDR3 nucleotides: TGTGCCAGCAGCGTAAGTAGCTCCTACAATGAGCAGTTCTTC. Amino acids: CASSVSSSYNEQFF.

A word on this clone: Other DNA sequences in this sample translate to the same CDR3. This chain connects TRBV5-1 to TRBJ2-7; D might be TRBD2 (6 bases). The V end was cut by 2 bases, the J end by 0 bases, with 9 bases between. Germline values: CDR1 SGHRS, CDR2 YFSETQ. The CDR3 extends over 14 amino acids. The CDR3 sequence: CASSFGGSSYEQYF. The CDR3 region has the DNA TGCGCCAGCAGCTTCGGGGGTTCCTCCTACGAGCAGTACTTC.

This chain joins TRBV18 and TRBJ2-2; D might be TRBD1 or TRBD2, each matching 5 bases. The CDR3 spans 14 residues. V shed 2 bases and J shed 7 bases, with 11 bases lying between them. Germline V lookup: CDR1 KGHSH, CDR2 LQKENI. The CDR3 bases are TGTGCCAGCTCACCAGAGCCGAGGGGCGGGGAGCTGTTTTTT. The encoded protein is CASSPEPRGGELFF.

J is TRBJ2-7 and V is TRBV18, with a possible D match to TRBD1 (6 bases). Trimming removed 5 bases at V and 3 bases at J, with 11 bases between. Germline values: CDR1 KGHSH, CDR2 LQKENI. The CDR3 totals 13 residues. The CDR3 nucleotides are TGTGCCAGCTCAGGGGGCGCAGGCTACGAGCAGTACTTC. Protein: CASSGGAGYEQYF.

CDR3 DNA: TGTGCCAGCAGCCCTGGCCTATATCAGCCCCAGCATTTT. Translation: CASSPGLYQPQHF. The chain uses TRBV14 and TRBJ1-5; D gene unclear. The CDR3 covers 13 residues. V lost 4 bases, J lost 5 bases, and 9 bases lay in between. Germline assignment: CDR1 SGHDN and CDR2 FVKESK.

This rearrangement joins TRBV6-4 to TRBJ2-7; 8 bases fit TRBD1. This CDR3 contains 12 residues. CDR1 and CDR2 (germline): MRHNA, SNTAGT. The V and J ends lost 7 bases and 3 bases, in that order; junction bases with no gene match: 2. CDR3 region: CASTDRDYEQYF. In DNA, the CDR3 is TGTGCCAGCACGGACAGGGACTACGAGCAGTACTTC.